This TCR beta chain came from a study of T cell responses to AZD1222 COVID-19 vaccine. Study context: Second-dose groups at about 4 or about 12 weeks were pooled. General study results and limits: Spike was spanned by vaccine-associated CD4 TCRs, with dominance at 160-218 and 743-854. Just a handful of people given AZD1222 tested seropositive at baseline. Within unmutated variant regions lay the reported targets of nearly half of spike-specific TCRs.

CDR3 size: 15 residues. Per the germline V gene, CDR1 is MNHEY and CDR2 is SVGAGI. V gave up 7 bases and J gave up 9 bases; unmatched junction bases: 8. Data came from immunoSEQ multiplex PCR; TCRdb stores just in-frame clones and leaves some out. The table records about 130,000 clones, 89% of them present only once. Details on this clone: Its target is unknown.

J is TRBJ1-6 and V is TRBV6-5; 11 nucleotides align to TRBD1. The clonotype comes from an adult in good health. The sequencing here drew on peripheral blood, taken on day 0 of AZD1222 vaccination. The CDR3 loop is CASKRTGGDVSPLHF. In DNA, the CDR3 is TGTGCCAGCAAAAGGACAGGGGGCGACGTTTCACCCCTCCACTTT.